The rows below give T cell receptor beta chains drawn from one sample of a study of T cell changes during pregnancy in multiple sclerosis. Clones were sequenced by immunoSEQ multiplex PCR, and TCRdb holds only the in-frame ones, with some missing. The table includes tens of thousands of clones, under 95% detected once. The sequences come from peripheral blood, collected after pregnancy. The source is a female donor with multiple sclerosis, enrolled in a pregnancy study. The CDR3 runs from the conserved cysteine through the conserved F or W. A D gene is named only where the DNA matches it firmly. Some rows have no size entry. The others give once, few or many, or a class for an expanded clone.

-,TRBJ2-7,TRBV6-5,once,CASSYGQSYEQYF,TGTGCCAGCAGTTACGGGCAGAGCTACGAGCAGTACTTC
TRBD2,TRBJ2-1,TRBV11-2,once,CASSSHIRTSGRNEQFF,TGTGCCAGCAGCTCCCACATCCGGACTAGCGGGAGGAATGAGCAGTTCTTC
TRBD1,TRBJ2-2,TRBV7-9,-,CASSLFGTGGTGELFF,TGTGCCAGCAGCCTTTTCGGGACAGGGGGTACCGGGGAGCTGTTTTTT
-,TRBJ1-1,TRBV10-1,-,CASSPADSLNTEAFF,TGCGCCAGCTCCCCCGCGGACAGTCTGAACACTGAAGCTTTCTTT
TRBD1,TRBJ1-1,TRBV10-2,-,CASRGTGNTEAFF,TGCGCCAGCAGGGGGACAGGGAACACTGAAGCTTTCTTT
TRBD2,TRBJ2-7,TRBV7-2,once,CASRPSGSYSYEQYF,TGTGCCAGCAGACCCAGCGGGAGTTACTCCTACGAGCAGTACTTC
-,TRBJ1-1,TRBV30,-,CAWSLTPGANEAFF,TGTGCCTGGAGTCTAACCCCCGGTGCGAATGAAGCTTTCTTT
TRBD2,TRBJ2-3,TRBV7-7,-,CASSLTSGGWDTQYF,TGTGCCAGCAGTTTGACTAGCGGCGGGTGGGATACGCAGTATTTT
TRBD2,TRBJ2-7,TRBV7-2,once,CASSLVREGPGQYF,TGTGCCAGCAGCTTAGTCCGGGAGGGCCCGGGGCAGTACTTC
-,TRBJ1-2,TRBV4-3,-,CASSQGAGSYGYTF,TGCGCCAGCAGCCAAGGGGCAGGGTCCTATGGCTACACCTTC
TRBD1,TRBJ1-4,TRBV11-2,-,CASSFGGQGTWGNEKLFF,TGTGCCAGCAGCTTTGGAGGACAGGGGACATGGGGTAATGAAAAACTGTTTTTT
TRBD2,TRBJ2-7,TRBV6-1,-,CASSESLRLADPSYEQYF,TGTGCCAGCAGTGAATCCCTTAGACTAGCGGATCCCTCCTACGAGCAGTACTTC
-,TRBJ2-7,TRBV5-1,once,CASSPADGGSYEQYF,TGCGCCAGCAGCCCGGCCGACGGAGGCTCCTACGAGCAGTACTTC
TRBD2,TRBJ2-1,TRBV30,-,CAWSRRTSGRTYNEQFF,TGTGCCTGGAGTCGACGGACTAGCGGGAGAACCTACAATGAGCAGTTCTTC
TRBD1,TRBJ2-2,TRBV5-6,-,CASRPLGQKNTGELFF,TGTGCCAGCAGGCCGCTGGGACAGAAAAACACCGGGGAGCTGTTTTTT
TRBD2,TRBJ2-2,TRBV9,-,CASSVSSGMNTGELFF,TGTGCCAGCAGCGTAAGTAGCGGGATGAACACCGGGGAGCTGTTTTTT
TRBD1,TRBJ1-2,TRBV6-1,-,CASSVTGDNGYTF,TGTGCCAGCAGTGTGACAGGGGATAATGGCTACACCTTC
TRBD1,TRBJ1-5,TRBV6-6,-,CASSRTGRDQPQHF,TGTGCCAGCAGTCGGACAGGGCGAGATCAGCCCCAGCATTTT
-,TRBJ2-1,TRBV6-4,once,CASSSLGAAAYNEQFF,TGTGCCAGCAGTTCCCTAGGAGCGGCAGCTTACAATGAGCAGTTCTTC
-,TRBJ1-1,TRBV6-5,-,CASSYSLGVGHEAFF,TGTGCCAGCAGTTACTCGTTAGGGGTCGGCCATGAGGCTTTCTTT
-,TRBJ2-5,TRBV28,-,CASEYSPQRWDSVFRVETQYF,TGTGCCAGCGAGTACTCTCCTCAGCGTTGGGACTCTGTCTTTCGTGTGGAGACCCAGTACTTC
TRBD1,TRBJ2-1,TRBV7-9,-,CASSPTGGEYNEQFF,TGTGCCAGCAGCCCGACAGGGGGCGAGTACAATGAGCAGTTCTTC
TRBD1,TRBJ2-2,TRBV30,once,CAWSVSLQGARTGELFF,TGTGCCTGGAGTGTATCCCTTCAGGGGGCTCGCACCGGGGAGCTGTTTTTT
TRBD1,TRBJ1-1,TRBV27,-,CASSPGQGTINTEAFF,TGTGCCAGCAGTCCGGGACAGGGGACTATTAACACTGAAGCTTTCTTT
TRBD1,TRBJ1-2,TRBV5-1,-,CASSLGQGANYGYTF,TGCGCCAGCAGCCTGGGACAGGGGGCAAACTATGGCTACACCTTC
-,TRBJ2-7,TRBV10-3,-,CAISVPGGGSYEQYF,TGTGCCATCAGTGTGCCTGGAGGAGGGAGCTACGAGCAGTACTTC
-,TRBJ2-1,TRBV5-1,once,CASSLKLGGPSDNEQFF,TGCGCCAGCAGCTTGAAACTGGGCGGGCCCTCGGACAATGAGCAGTTCTTC
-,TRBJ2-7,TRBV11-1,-,CASSLDYGGVWYEQYF,TGTGCCAGCAGCTTAGACTACGGGGGAGTTTGGTACGAGCAGTACTTC
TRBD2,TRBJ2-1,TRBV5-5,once,CASSLASSGPSYNEQFF,TGTGCCAGCAGCTTGGCAAGTAGCGGGCCCTCCTACAATGAGCAGTTCTTC
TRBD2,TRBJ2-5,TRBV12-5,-,CASGPGLAGGMETQYF,TGTGCTAGTGGTCCCGGACTAGCGGGAGGTATGGAGACCCAGTACTTC
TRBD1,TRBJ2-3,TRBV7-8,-,CASSPMTGVAGDTQYF,TGTGCCAGCAGCCCAATGACAGGGGTGGCTGGAGATACGCAGTATTTT
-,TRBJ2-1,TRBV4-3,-,CASSQAPDSYNEQFF,TGCGCCAGCAGCCAAGCCCCGGACAGTTACAATGAGCAGTTCTTC
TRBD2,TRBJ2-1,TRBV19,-,CASSTSGSSYNEQFF,TGTGCCAGTAGTACTAGCGGGAGCTCCTACAATGAGCAGTTCTTC
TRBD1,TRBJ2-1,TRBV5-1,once,CASSALGQGSYNEQFF,TGCGCCAGCAGCGCTCTCGGACAGGGGTCCTACAATGAGCAGTTCTTC
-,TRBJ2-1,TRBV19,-,CASSDVSETYNEQFF,TGTGCCAGTAGCGATGTCAGCGAAACCTACAATGAGCAGTTCTTC
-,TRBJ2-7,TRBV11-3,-,CASSQGGLRSYEQYF,TGTGCCAGCAGCCAAGGTGGGCTGCGATCCTACGAGCAGTACTTC
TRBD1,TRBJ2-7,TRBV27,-,CASSLGQGGSEQYF,TGTGCCAGCAGTCTGGGACAGGGAGGAAGCGAGCAGTACTTC
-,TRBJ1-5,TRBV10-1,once,CASSEFAGSNQPQHF,TGCGCCAGCAGTGAGTTCGCAGGTAGCAATCAGCCCCAGCATTTT
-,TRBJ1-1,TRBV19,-,CASIERTEAFF,TGTGCCAGTATAGAGAGGACTGAAGCTTTCTTT
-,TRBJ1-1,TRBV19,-,CASSSRHTNTEAFF,TGTGCCAGTAGTTCCAGGCACACAAACACTGAAGCTTTCTTT
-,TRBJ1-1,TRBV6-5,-,CASSDSWTEAFF,TGTGCCAGCTCCGACAGTTGGACTGAAGCTTTCTTT
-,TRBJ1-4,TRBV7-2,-,CASSPGDIGEKLFF,TGTGCCAGCAGCCCAGGGGACATAGGGGAAAAACTGTTTTTT
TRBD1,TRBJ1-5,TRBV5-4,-,CASSLQGGGNQPQHF,TGTGCCAGCAGCTTGCAAGGGGGCGGCAATCAGCCCCAGCATTTT
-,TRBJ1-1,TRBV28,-,CASSDWVEDTEAFF,TGTGCCAGCAGCGACTGGGTTGAGGACACTGAAGCTTTCTTT
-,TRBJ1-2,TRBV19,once,CASSRLTDTNYGYTF,TGTGCCAGTAGTAGACTGACCGATACTAACTATGGCTACACCTTC